Here is one TCR beta chain with its context. Its cognate antigen is unknown. This sample was included in a study of cytomegalovirus exposure and HLA in healthy donors. General observations from the study: A few of the chains that were CMV-associated were confirmed in vitro to be specific for CMV antigens.

The PCR made use of 60 Vbeta and 13 Jbeta primers. Here immunoSEQ multiplex PCR was the method, and the copy in TCRdb shows in-frame clones only, minus some. Of over 150,000 clones listed, around 68% were seen once; the top ten hold approximately 1.5%. The sequence derives from a man aged 50-59 years in good health and CMV-seronegative. The sequencing sample was made of PBMCs.

CDR3 coding DNA: TGTGCCAGTACCAGGGCGACAGGGATGAACACTGAAGCTTTCTTT. It is translated as CASTRATGMNTEAFF. V and J are TRBV19 and TRBJ1-1, with 7 bases that match TRBD1. The CDR3 spans 15 residues. CDR1 and CDR2 from the germline V gene are LNHDA and SQIVND (reference sequence). J lost 0 bases, V lost 7 bases, and 8 bases had no gene match.